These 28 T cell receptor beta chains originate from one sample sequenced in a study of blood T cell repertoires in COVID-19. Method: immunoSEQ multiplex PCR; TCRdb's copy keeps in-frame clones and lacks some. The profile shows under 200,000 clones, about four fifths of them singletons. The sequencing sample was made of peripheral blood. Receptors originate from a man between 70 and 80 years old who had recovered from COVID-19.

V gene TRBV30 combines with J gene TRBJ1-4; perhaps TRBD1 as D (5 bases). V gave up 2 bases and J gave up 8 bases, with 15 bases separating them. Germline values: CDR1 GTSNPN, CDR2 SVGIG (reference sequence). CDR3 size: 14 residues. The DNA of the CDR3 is TGTGCCTGGAGTTTCGGGGGGAGCAACGAAAAACTGTTTTTT. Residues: CAWSFGGSNEKLFF.

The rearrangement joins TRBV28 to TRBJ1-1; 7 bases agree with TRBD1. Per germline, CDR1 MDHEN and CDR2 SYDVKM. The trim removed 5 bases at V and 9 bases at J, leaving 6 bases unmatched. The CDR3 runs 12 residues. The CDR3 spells CASSAQGGQAFF. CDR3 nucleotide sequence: TGTGCCAGCAGTGCTCAGGGGGGCCAAGCTTTCTTT. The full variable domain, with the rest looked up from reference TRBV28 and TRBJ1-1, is DVKVTQSSRYLVKRTGEKVFLECVQDMDHENMFWYRQDPGLGLRLIYFSYDVKMKEKGDIPEGYSVSREKKERFSLILESASTNQTSMYLCASSAQGGQAFFGQGTRLTVV.

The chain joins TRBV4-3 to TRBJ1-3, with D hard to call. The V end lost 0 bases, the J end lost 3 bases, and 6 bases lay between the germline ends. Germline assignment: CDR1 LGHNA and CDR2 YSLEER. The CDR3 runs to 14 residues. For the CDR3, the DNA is TGCGCCAGCAGCCAAGACTACGGTGGAAACACCATATATTTT. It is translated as CASSQDYGGNTIYF.

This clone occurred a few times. CDR3 sequence (DNA): TGTGCCAGCTCCTACAGTGGAAATAATGAAAAACTGTTTTTT. This gives the protein CASSYSGNNEKLFF. V gene TRBV18 combines with J gene TRBJ1-4, with no clear D. Deletions cut 6 bases from V and 4 bases from J, with 12 bases between. This CDR3 contains 14 residues. CDR1 and CDR2 from the germline V gene are KGHSH and LQKENI.

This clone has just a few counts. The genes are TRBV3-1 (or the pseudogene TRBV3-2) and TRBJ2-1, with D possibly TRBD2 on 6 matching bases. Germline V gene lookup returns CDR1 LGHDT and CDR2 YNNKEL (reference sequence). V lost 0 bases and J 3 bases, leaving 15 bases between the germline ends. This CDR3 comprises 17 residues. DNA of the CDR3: TGTGCCAGCAGCCAAGACTGGGGGGTTAGCGGCTACAATGAGCAGTTCTTC. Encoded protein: CASSQDWGVSGYNEQFF.

In DNA form, the CDR3 reads TGTGCCAGCAGTTACTCCGGGGGTAGCAATCAGCCCCAGCATTTT. It yields the protein CASSYSGGSNQPQHF. This chain connects TRBV6-5 to TRBJ1-5, with D possibly being TRBD1 (5 bases). CDR1 is MNHEY and CDR2 is SVGAGI in the germline V gene. The CDR3 length is 15 residues. Trimming took 0 bases from V and 0 from J, leaving 6 bases between them.

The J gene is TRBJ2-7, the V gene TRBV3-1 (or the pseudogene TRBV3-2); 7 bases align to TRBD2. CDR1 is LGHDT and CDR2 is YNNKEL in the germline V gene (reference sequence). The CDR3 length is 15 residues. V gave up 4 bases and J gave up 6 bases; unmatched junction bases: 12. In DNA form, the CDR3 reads TGTGCCAGCAGCCGGGCTGCGGGAGTTAGGGGCGAGCAGTACTTC. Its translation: CASSRAAGVRGEQYF.

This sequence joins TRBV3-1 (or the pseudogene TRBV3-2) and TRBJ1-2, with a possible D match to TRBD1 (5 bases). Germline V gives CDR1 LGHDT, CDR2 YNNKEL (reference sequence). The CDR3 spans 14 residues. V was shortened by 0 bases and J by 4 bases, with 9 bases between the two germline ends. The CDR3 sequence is CASSQDLQGYGYTF. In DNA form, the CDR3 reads TGTGCCAGCAGCCAAGATCTGCAGGGCTATGGCTACACCTTC.

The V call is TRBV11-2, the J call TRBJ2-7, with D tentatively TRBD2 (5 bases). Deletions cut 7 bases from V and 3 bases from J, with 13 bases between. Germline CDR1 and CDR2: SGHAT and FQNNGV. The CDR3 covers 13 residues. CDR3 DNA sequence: TGTGCCAGCACCGCGACTATGAGCTACGAGCAGTACTTC. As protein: CASTATMSYEQYF. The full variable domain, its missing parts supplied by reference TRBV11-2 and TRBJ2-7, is EAGVAQSPRYKIIEKRQSVAFWCNPISGHATLYWYQQILGQGPKLLIQFQNNGVVDDSQLPKDRFSAERLKGVDSTLKIQPAKLEDSAVYLCASTATMSYEQYFGPGTRLTVT.

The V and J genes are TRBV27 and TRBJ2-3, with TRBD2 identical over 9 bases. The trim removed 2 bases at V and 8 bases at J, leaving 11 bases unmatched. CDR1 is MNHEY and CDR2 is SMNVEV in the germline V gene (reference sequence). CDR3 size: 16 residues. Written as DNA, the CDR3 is TGTGCCAGCAGTTTAACGGAGCGGGAGGTCAGGAGTACGCAGTATTTT. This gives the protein CASSLTEREVRSTQYF.

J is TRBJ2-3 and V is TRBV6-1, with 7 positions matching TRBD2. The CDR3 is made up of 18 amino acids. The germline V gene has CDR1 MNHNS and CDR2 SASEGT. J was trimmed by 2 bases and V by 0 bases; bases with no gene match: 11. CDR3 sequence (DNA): TGTGCCAGCAGTGAAGCGAGGTGGAGCGGGGCAAACACAGATACGCAGTATTTT. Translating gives CASSEARWSGANTDTQYF.

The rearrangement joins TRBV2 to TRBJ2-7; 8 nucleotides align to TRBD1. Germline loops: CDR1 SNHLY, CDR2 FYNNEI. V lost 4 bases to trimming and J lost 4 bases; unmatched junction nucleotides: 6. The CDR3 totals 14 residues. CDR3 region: CASSVETGAYEQYF. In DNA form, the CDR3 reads TGTGCCAGCAGTGTAGAGACAGGGGCATACGAGCAGTACTTC. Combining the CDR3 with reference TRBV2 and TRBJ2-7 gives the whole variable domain EPEVTQTPSHQVTQMGQEVILRCVPISNHLYFYWYRQILGQKVEFLVSFYNNEISEKSEIFDDQFSVERPDGSNFTLKIRSTKLEDSAMYFCASSVETGAYEQYFGPGTRLTVT.

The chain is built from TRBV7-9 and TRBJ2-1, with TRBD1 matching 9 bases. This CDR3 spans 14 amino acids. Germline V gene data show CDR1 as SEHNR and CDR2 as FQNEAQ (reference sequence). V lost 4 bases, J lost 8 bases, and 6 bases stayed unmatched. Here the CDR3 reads CASSSGQGVDEQFF. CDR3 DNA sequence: TGTGCCAGCAGCTCGGGACAGGGTGTCGATGAGCAGTTCTTC.

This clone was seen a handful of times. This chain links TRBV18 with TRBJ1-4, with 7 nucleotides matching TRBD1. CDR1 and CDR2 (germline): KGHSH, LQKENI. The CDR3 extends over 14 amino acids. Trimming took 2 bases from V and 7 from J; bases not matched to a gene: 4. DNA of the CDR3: TGTGCCAGCTCACCAAGGGCAGGGGGTGAAAAACTGTTTTTT. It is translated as CASSPRAGGEKLFF.

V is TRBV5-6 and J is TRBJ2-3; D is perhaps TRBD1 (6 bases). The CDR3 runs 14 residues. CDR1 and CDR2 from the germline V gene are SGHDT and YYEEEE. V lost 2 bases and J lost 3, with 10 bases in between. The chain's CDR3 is CASSFVRGTDTQYF. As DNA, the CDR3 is TGTGCCAGCAGCTTCGTGAGGGGGACAGATACGCAGTATTTT.

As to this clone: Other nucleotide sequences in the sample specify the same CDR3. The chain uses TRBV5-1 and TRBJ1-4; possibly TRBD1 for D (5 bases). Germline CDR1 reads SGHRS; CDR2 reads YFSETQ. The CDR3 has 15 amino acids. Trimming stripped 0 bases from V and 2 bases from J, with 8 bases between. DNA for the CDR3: TGCGCCAGCAGCTTGGGGGGCGCGACTAATGAAAAACTGTTTTTT. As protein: CASSLGGATNEKLFF.

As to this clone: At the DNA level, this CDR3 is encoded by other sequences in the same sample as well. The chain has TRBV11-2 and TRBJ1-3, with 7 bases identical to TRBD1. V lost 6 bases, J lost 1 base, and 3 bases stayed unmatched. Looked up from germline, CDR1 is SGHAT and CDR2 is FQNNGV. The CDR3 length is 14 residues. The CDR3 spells CASSYRGSGNTIYF. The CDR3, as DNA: TGTGCCAGCAGTTACAGGGGTTCTGGAAACACCATATATTTT.

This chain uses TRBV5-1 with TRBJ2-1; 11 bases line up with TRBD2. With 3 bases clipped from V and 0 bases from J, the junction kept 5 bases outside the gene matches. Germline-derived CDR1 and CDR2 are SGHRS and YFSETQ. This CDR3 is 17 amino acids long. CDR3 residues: CASSSTSGVSSYNEQFF. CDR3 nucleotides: TGCGCCAGCAGCTCGACTAGCGGGGTGAGCTCCTACAATGAGCAGTTCTTC.

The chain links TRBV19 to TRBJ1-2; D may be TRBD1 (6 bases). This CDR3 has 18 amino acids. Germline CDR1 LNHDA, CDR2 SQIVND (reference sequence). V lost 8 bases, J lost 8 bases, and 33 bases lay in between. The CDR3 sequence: CASLGPPGQIQGLYGYTF. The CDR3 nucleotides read TGTGCCAGTCTGGGGCCCCCCGGACAGATTCAAGGGTTGTACGGCTACACCTTC. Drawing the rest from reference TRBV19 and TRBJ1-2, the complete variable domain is DGGITQSPKYLFRKEGQNVTLSCEQNLNHDAMYWYRQDPGQGLRLIYYSQIVNDFQKGDIAEGYSVSREKKESFPLTVTSAQKNPTAFYLCASLGPPGQIQGLYGYTFGSGTRLTVV.

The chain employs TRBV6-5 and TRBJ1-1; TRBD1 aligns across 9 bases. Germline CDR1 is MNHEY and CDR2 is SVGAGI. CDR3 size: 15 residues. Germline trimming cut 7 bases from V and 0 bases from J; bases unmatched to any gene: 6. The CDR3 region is CASISGQGLNTEAFF. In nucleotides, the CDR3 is TGTGCCAGCATCTCGGGACAGGGATTGAACACTGAAGCTTTCTTT.

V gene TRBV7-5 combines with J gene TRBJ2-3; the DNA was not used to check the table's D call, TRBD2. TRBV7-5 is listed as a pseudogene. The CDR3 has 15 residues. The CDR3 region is CARSTFAGLTDTQYF. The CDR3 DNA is TGTGCCAGAAGTACCTTCGCGGGGCTGACAGATACGCAGTATTTT.

CDR3 nucleotide sequence: TGTGCCAGCAGTTACTCGACACGGGGGGACAATGAGCAGTTCTTC. It yields the protein CASSYSTRGDNEQFF. V usage is TRBV6-5 and J usage is TRBJ2-1, with 7 bases that match TRBD2. The CDR3 is 15 residues long. Trimming removed 0 bases from V and 5 bases from J; junction bases left unmatched: 4. Germline V CDR1 and CDR2: MNHEY, SVGAGI.

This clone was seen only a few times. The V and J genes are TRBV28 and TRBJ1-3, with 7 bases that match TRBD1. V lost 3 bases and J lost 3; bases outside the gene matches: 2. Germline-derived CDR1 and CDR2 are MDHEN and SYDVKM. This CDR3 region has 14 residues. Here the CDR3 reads CASSLTGFGNTIYF. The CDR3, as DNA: TGTGCCAGCAGTTTGACAGGGTTTGGAAACACCATATATTTT.

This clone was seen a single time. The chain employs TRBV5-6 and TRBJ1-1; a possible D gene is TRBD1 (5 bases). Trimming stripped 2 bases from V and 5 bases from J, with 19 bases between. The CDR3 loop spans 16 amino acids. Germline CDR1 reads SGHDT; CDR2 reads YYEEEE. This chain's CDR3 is CASSLPGLRTYTEAFF. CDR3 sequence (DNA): TGTGCCAGCAGCTTACCGGGACTCAGGACGTATACTGAAGCTTTCTTT.

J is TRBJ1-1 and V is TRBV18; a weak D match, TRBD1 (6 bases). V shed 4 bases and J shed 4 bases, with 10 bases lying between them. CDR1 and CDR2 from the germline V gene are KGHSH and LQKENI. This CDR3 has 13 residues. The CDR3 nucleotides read TGTGCCAGCTCACGTTCAGGGGCCACTGAAGCTTTCTTT. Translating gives CASSRSGATEAFF.

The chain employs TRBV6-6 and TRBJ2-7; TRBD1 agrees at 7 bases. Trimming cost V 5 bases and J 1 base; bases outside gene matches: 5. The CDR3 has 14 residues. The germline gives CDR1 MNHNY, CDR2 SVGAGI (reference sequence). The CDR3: CASSQDRRSYEQYF. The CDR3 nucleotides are TGTGCCAGCAGTCAGGACAGGCGATCCTACGAGCAGTACTTC.

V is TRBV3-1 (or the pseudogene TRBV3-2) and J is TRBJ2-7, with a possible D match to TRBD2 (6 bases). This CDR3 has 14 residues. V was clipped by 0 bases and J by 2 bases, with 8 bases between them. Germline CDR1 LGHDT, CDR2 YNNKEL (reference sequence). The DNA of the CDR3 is TGTGCCAGCAGCCAAGAGACTAGGGCCTACGAGCAGTACTTC. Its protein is CASSQETRAYEQYF.

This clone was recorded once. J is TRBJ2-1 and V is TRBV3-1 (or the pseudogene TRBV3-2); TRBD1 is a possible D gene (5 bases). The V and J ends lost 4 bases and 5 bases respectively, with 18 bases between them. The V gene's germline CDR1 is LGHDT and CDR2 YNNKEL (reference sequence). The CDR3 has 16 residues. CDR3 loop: CASSPAAGRVDNEQFF. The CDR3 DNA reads TGTGCCAGCAGCCCCGCGGCAGGCAGGGTGGACAATGAGCAGTTCTTC.